The source of this T cell receptor (beta chain) is a study of Graves' ophthalmopathy and Graves' hyperthyroidism. Study context: No progression to ophthalmopathy over 18 months defined stable hyperthyroidism. Study conclusions and caveats: Ophthalmopathy progression predictions by the model showed 72.22% specificity and about 70% sensitivity. Blood repertoires reportedly contained most expanded thyroid clonotypes above 0.001 frequency.

Pregnant or lactating patients and those with other autoimmune diseases or uncontrolled infections were excluded. Amplification targeted the TCR beta CDR3 regions, with RNA transcripts as the source material. First-round RT-PCR used HTBI primers; second-round multiplex PCR followed. TCRdb called the multiplex PCR reads again in MiXCR, with one record for every CDR3 protein. The sample carries over a million distinct CDR3 sequences, about two fifths recorded once. About this clonotype itself: What it binds is unknown.

Trimming took 4 bases from V and 2 from J; bases not matched to a gene: 18. The CDR3 runs 19 residues. CDR1 is SNHLY and CDR2 is FYNNEI in the germline V gene. The chain links TRBV2 to TRBJ2-7, with 9 bases matching TRBD1. The sample comprised peripheral blood or thyroid tissue (not recorded which). This clonotype originated in an adult man with Graves' hyperthyroidism. CDR3 in DNA: TGTGCCAGCAGTGGCTCGCCGGGCCACGTAGACAGGGGGGCCTACGAGCAGTACTTC. Translated: CASSGSPGHVDRGAYEQYF.